This TCR beta chain was sequenced in a study of shared clonotypes between healthy human individuals. Clones were read by immunoSEQ multiplex PCR, and TCRdb kept only the in-frame ones, dropping some. The data show 2.5 million or so clones, around 94% seen once. Trimming removed 5 bases from V and 2 bases from J, with 9 bases in between. The CDR3 spans 13 residues. CDR1 is SGHTA, CDR2 FQGNSA, per germline. In the case of this clone: The sample carries other DNA sequences with the same CDR3.

This clonotype was obtained from a man between 18 and 29 years old in good health. The sample consisted of naive CD4+ T cells sorted from blood. Stated subset: CD45RA+ positively selected. The chain recombines TRBV7-2 with TRBJ2-5; weak D call: TRBD2 (6 bases). CDR3 sequence (DNA): TGTGCCAGCAGCCCCGGAGGGCAAGAGACCCAGTACTTC. It specifies CASSPGGQETQYF. Full variable domain (outside the CDR3, taken from reference TRBV7-2 and TRBJ2-5): GAGVSQSPSNKVTEKGKDVELRCDPISGHTALYWYRQSLGQGLEFLIYFQGNSAPDKSGLPSDRFSAERTGGSVSTLTIQRTQQEDSAVYLCASSPGGQETQYFGPGTRLLVL.